The entry that follows covers one T cell receptor (beta chain) sequence. Its specificity is unknown. Primers: 60 Vbeta forward and 13 Jbeta reverse. Per the authors' pipeline: An analysis performed later counted roughly 80 million unique TCR beta chains (roughly 11 million of them shared). Measured with immunoSEQ multiplex PCR; TCRdb has only the in-frame clones, and not every one. That table gives V, J and clone size, and the DNA gave D and trimming. The table records fewer than 250,000 clones, roughly four fifths of them present only once. These data belong to a study of cytomegalovirus exposure and HLA in healthy donors. Study conclusions and caveats: A later analysis reportedly found that, within productive TCRs, an Asian-associated ancestry cluster had fewer N-insertions than the mean observed across the 666 donors.

There are 13 residues in the CDR3. The V end lost 0 bases, the J end lost 6 bases, and 9 bases lay between the germline ends. CDR1 is SGHRS, CDR2 YFSETQ, per germline. The sample consisted of PBMCs. The sequence was collected from a woman aged 25 to 39 in good health and CMV-seropositive. The chain combines TRBV5-1 with TRBJ1-1; D uncertain. CDR3 DNA: TGCGCCAGCAGCTTGGGAGTACGGGCTGAAGCTTTCTTT. It codes for CASSLGVRAEAFF.